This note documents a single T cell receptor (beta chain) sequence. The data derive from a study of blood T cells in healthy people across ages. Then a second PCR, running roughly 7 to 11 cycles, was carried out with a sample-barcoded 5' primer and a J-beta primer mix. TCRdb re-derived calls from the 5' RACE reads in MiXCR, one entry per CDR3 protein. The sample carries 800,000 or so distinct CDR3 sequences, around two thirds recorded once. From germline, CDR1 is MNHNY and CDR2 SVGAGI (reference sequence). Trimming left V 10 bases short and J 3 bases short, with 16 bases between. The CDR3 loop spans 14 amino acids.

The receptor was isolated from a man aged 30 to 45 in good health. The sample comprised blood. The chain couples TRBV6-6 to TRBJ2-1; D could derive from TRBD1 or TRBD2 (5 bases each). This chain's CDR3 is CATILGRGYNEQFF. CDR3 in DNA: TGTGCCACCATCCTGGGACGGGGCTACAATGAGCAGTTCTTC.